Below are 18 T cell receptor beta chains sequenced from a single sample in a study of blood T cell repertoires in COVID-19 (dated by TCRdb to 2019 to 2021). Library preparation employed the immunoSEQ multiplex PCR assay. Drawn from immuneACCESS, this table holds only the in-frame rearrangements with V and J called that TCRdb kept. Clones are partly lost; checked studies trace under half to an unresolved V gene and leave the rest unexplained. For this sample there are around 110,000 clones; over 65% appear just once. Around 2.3% of the sample is in the top ten clones. Sequencing was performed on peripheral blood. The origin of the receptors is a young man with acute or convalescent COVID-19.

Comment on this clone: One junction end disagrees with the germline gene, perhaps due to a read error. The chain is built from TRBV7-7 and TRBJ2-2; tentative D call: TRBD1 (5 bases). The CDR3 is 16 amino acids. Germline CDR1 is SSHAT and CDR2 is FNYEAQ (reference sequence). In nucleotides, the CDR3 is TGTGCTAGCAGCTCAGGGCGCCTAATTAACACCGGGGAGCTGTTTTTT. This translates into CASSSGRLINTGELFF.

CDR3 bases: TGTGCCAGCAAAACGGCAGGGGGCTCCTACGAGCAGTACTTC. Residues: CASKTAGGSYEQYF. The V and J genes are TRBV11-2 and TRBJ2-7, with 7 bases that match TRBD1. V lost 7 bases to trimming and J lost 0 bases; unmatched junction nucleotides: 6. CDR1 is SGHAT and CDR2 is FQNNGV in the germline V gene. The CDR3 has 14 amino acids.

This chain joins TRBV7-2 and TRBJ2-3; a weak D match, TRBD2 (6 bases). Per the germline V gene, CDR1 is SGHTA and CDR2 is FQGNSA. The V end lost 1 base, the J end lost 1 base, and 12 bases lay between the germline ends. The length of the CDR3 is 16 residues. Here the CDR3 DNA reads TGTGCCAGCAGCTTAGTGGGACTGGGCGGCACAGATACGCAGTATTTT. Translated, it gives CASSLVGLGGTDTQYF.

This rearrangement joins TRBV7-9 to TRBJ1-2; 7 bases agree with TRBD1. V was pared by 1 base and J by 4 bases, with 6 bases of the junction left unmatched. The CDR3 is made up of 15 amino acids. The germline gives CDR1 SEHNR, CDR2 FQNEAQ (reference sequence). The CDR3 protein is CASSLGIGTVYGYTF. The DNA for the CDR3 is TGTGCCAGCAGCTTAGGAATAGGGACAGTCTATGGCTACACCTTC.

This rearrangement joins TRBV3-1 (or the pseudogene TRBV3-2) to TRBJ2-1, with D tentatively TRBD2 (5 bases). Trimming removed 0 bases from V and 7 bases from J, with 7 bases in between. The CDR3 extends over 13 amino acids. Germline V gives CDR1 LGHDT, CDR2 YNNKEL (reference sequence). The CDR3 sequence: CASSQDRGNEQFF. The CDR3 DNA sequence: TGTGCCAGCAGCCAAGATCGAGGGAATGAGCAGTTCTTC.

The chain employs TRBV5-4 and TRBJ1-1; 7 bases fit TRBD1. Trimming removed 0 bases from V and 7 bases from J; junction bases left unmatched: 3. The CDR3 runs 13 residues. CDR1 is SGHNT, CDR2 YYREEE, per germline (reference sequence). CDR3 loop: CASSLERGLEAFF. The CDR3 DNA reads as TGTGCCAGCAGCTTGGAGAGGGGGCTTGAAGCTTTCTTT.

The chain has TRBV15 and TRBJ2-7; the match to TRBD1 covers 8 bases. This CDR3 contains 14 residues. The V gene end was trimmed by 6 bases and the J gene end by 0 bases; junction bases not matched to a gene: 4. The germline gives CDR1 LNHNV, CDR2 YYDKDF (reference sequence). CDR3 DNA: TGTGCCACCAGGTCAACAGGGGGCTCCTACGAGCAGTACGTC. Its translation: CATRSTGGSYEQYV.

The rearrangement links TRBV7-9 to TRBJ2-3; TRBD2 is a possible D gene (6 bases). V was shortened by 3 bases and J by 6 bases, with 13 bases between the two germline ends. CDR1 is SEHNR, CDR2 FQNEAQ, per germline (reference sequence). This CDR3 is 14 amino acids long. The CDR3 loop reads CASSFIRDSDTQYF. The CDR3 nucleotides are TGTGCCAGCAGCTTCATCCGGGACTCGGATACGCAGTATTTT.

The table lists this clone with a few counts. The rearrangement uses TRBV11-2 and TRBJ1-1; 8 bases align to TRBD1. There are 16 residues in the CDR3. Germline V CDR1 and CDR2: SGHAT, FQNNGV. After removal of 5 bases from V and 1 base from J, the junction contained 9 bases not matched to a gene. The CDR3 loop reads CASSRGQGGRNTEAFF. The CDR3, as DNA: TGTGCCAGCAGCCGCGGACAGGGAGGAAGGAACACTGAAGCTTTCTTT.

The chain employs TRBV5-1 and TRBJ2-3, with 8 bases lining up with TRBD2. From germline, CDR1 is SGHRS and CDR2 YFSETQ. The CDR3 has 16 residues. V shed 3 bases and J 0 bases; nucleotides not matched to a gene: 6. In nucleotides, the CDR3 is TGCGCCAGCAGCTCCCTAGCGGGCTTTAGCACAGATACGCAGTATTTT. As protein: CASSSLAGFSTDTQYF.

J is TRBJ2-2 and V is TRBV6-5; 10 nucleotides line up with TRBD1. Unmatched junction bases numbered 6, after V lost 6 bases and J lost 5 bases. This CDR3 is 15 amino acids long. Per germline, CDR1 MNHEY and CDR2 SVGAGI. CDR3 sequence reads: CASRTDRGRTGELFF. DNA of the CDR3: TGTGCCAGCAGGACTGACAGGGGGCGAACCGGGGAGCTGTTTTTT.

The chain employs TRBV6-8 and TRBJ2-3; D call uncertain. Germline assignment: CDR1 MNHGY and CDR2 SAAAGT. V lost 7 bases and J 8 bases, leaving 22 bases between the germline ends. CDR3 length: 15 residues. The CDR3 DNA is TGTGCCAGCACGCCCCAAGAGGAGATAAATTCTACGCAGTATTTT. It specifies CASTPQEEINSTQYF.

The V call is TRBV4-1, the J call TRBJ1-3; D gene ambiguous. The CDR3 has 14 amino acids. The germline gives CDR1 MGHRA, CDR2 YSYEKL. Trimming cost V 4 bases and J 0 bases, with 7 bases left between them. In DNA, the CDR3 is TGCGCCAGCAGCCTTCAGTACTCTGGAAACACCATATATTTT. This gives the protein CASSLQYSGNTIYF.

The J gene is TRBJ1-5, the V gene TRBV7-9; tentatively, D is TRBD1 (6 bases). Germline loops: CDR1 SEHNR, CDR2 FQNEAQ (reference sequence). V was trimmed by 5 bases and J by 7 bases, leaving 15 bases between them. CDR3 length: 14 amino acids. This chain's CDR3 is CASSRGGAGQPQHF. CDR3 DNA sequence: TGTGCCAGCAGCCGCGGGGGGGCAGGACAGCCCCAGCATTTT.

The chain joins TRBV19 to TRBJ2-1; 8 bases map to TRBD2. Per germline, CDR1 LNHDA and CDR2 SQIVND (reference sequence). This CDR3 region has 13 residues. J gave up 5 bases and V 6 bases, and 3 bases lay outside the gene matches. This chain's CDR3 is CASSSGGDNEQFF. CDR3 sequence (DNA): TGTGCCAGTAGCTCCGGGGGGGACAATGAGCAGTTCTTC.

This clone was counted once. The gene calls are TRBV5-1 and TRBJ2-6; a possible D gene is TRBD2 (5 bases). The CDR3 runs 16 residues. Trimming cost V 5 bases and J 0 bases, with 12 bases left between them. CDR1 is SGHRS and CDR2 is YFSETQ in the germline V gene. The CDR3 loop reads CASSLREFSGANVLTF. The DNA of the CDR3 is TGCGCCAGCAGTCTTCGGGAATTCTCTGGGGCCAACGTCCTGACTTTC.

This chain links TRBV19 with TRBJ2-2; D may be TRBD2 (5 bases). Germline assignment: CDR1 LNHDA and CDR2 SQIVND (reference sequence). V lost 8 bases and J lost 7, with 14 bases in between. CDR3 length: 13 amino acids. The CDR3 sequence: CASSAERVGELFF. CDR3 coding DNA: TGTGCCAGTTCGGCAGAGAGGGTCGGGGAGCTGTTTTTT.

The gene calls are TRBV7-8 and TRBJ1-5; tentative D call: TRBD1 (6 bases). CDR3 length: 13 amino acids. Trimming left V 4 bases short and J 5 bases short, with 9 bases between. Germline assignment: CDR1 SGHVS and CDR2 FQNEAQ. The CDR3: CASSSDRDQPQHF. The DNA of the CDR3 is TGTGCCAGCAGCTCGGACAGAGATCAGCCCCAGCATTTT. The complete variable domain, with remaining parts taken from reference TRBV7-8 and TRBJ1-5, reads GAGVSQSPRYKVAKRGQDVALRCDPISGHVSLFWYQQALGQGPEFLTYFQNEAQLDKSGLPSDRFFAERPEGSVSTLKIQRTQQEDSAVYLCASSSDRDQPQHFGDGTRLSIL.